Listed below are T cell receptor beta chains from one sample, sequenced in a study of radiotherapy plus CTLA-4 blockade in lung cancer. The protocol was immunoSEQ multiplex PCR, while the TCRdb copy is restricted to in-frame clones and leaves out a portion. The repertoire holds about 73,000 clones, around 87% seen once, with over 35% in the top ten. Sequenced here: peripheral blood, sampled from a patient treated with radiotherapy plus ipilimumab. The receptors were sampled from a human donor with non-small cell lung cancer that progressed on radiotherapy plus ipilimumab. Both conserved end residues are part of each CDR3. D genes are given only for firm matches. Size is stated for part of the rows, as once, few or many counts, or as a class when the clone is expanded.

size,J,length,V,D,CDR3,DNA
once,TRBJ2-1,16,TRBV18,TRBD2,CASSPPASGSPGEQFF,TGTGCCAGCTCACCACCGGCTAGCGGGAGTCCAGGTGAGCAGTTCTTC
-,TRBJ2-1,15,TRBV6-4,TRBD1,CASSDSRDRVNEQFF,TGTGCCAGCAGTGACTCGCGGGACAGGGTCAATGAGCAGTTCTTC
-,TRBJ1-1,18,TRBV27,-,CASSPGTPKALMNTEAFF,TGTGCCAGCAGTCCCGGGACACCTAAAGCCCTGATGAACACTGAAGCTTTCTTT
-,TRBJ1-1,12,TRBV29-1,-,CSVDPGGTEAFF,TGCAGCGTAGACCCCGGGGGCACTGAAGCTTTCTTT
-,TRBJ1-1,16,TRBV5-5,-,CASSRGWELMNTEAFF,TGTGCCAGCAGCCGGGGATGGGAGTTGATGAACACTGAAGCTTTCTTT
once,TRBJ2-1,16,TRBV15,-,CATSRKELAPYNEQFF,TGTGCCACCAGCAGGAAGGAGTTAGCTCCCTACAATGAGCAGTTCTTC
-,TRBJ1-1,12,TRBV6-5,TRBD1,CASSYLTGETFF,TGTGCCAGCAGTTACTTGACAGGGGAAACTTTCTTT
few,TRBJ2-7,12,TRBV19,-,CASSMSGNEQYF,TGTGCCAGTAGTATGTCGGGTAACGAGCAGTACTTC
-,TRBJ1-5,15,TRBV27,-,CASRPDWGGERPQHF,TGTGCCAGCAGACCAGACTGGGGGGGAGAACGGCCCCAGCATTTT
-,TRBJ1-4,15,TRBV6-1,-,CASIPRRGLNEKLFF,TGTGCCAGTATACCCCGGAGGGGATTAAATGAAAAACTGTTTTTT
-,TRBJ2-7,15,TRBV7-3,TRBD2,CASSPGLAGASEQYF,TGTGCCAGCAGCCCAGGACTAGCGGGAGCGAGCGAGCAGTACTTC
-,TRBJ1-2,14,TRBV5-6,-,CASGLPGPNYGYTF,TGTGCCAGCGGACTGCCGGGTCCTAACTATGGCTACACCTTC
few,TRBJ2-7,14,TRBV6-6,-,CASRGQGPVYEQYF,TGTGCCAGCAGGGGGCAGGGCCCTGTCTACGAGCAGTACTTC
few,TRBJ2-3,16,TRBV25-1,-,CASSSALLVQADTQYF,TGTGCCAGCAGTTCCGCCCTACTAGTCCAGGCAGATACGCAGTATTTT
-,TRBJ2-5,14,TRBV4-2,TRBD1,CASSQDWTGETQYF,TGTGCCAGCAGCCAAGATTGGACAGGGGAGACCCAGTACTTC
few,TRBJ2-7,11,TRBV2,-,CASRQGREQYF,TGTGCCAGCAGACAGGGTCGCGAGCAGTACTTC
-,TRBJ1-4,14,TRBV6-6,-,CASSTTGPDEKLFF,TGTGCCAGCAGTACCACAGGGCCCGATGAAAAACTGTTTTTT
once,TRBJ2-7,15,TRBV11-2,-,CASSLARGGGHEQYF,TGTGCCAGCAGCTTAGCCCGCGGGGGCGGGCACGAGCAGTACTTC
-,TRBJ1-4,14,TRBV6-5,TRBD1,CASSSTGGSEKLFF,TGTGCCAGCAGTTCGACAGGGGGAAGCGAAAAACTGTTTTTT
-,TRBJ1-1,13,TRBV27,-,CASSLWSGTEAFF,TGTGCCAGCAGTTTATGGTCGGGGACTGAAGCTTTCTTT
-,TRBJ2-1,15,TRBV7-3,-,CASSPDWSHYNEQFF,TGTGCCAGCAGCCCGGACTGGTCCCACTACAATGAGCAGTTCTTC
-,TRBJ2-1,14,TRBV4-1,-,CASSQGGGFDEQFF,TGCGCCAGCAGCCAAGGTGGTGGGTTCGATGAGCAGTTCTTC
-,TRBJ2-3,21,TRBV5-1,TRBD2,CASSLVQAGTSGRANTDTQYF,TGCGCCAGCAGCTTGGTGCAAGCCGGGACTAGCGGGAGGGCCAACACAGATACGCAGTATTTT
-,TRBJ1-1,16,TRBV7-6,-,CASSYSTGLGNTEAFF,TGTGCCAGCAGCTACTCGACGGGACTAGGGAACACTGAAGCTTTCTTT
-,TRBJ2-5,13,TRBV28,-,CASSFPSSETQYF,TGTGCCAGCAGTTTTCCGAGTTCAGAGACCCAGTACTTC
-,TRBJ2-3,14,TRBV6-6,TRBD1,CASSLRQGTDTQYF,TGTGCCAGCAGTCTGAGACAGGGAACAGATACGCAGTATTTT
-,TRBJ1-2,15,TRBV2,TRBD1,CASRTGGQSFYGYTF,TGTGCCAGCAGGACGGGGGGACAGAGCTTCTATGGCTACACCTTC